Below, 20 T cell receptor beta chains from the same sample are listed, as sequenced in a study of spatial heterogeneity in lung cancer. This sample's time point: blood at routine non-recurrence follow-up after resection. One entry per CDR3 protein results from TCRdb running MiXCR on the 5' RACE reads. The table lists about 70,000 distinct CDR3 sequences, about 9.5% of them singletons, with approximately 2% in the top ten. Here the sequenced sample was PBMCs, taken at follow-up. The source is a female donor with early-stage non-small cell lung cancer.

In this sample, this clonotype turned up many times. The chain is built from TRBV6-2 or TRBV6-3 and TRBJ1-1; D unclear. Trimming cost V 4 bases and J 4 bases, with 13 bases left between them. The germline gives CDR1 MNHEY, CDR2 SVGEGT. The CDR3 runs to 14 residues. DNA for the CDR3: TGTGCCAGCAGTTCCGTCGGTAGCGGCACTGAAGCTTTCTTT. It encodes CASSSVGSGTEAFF.

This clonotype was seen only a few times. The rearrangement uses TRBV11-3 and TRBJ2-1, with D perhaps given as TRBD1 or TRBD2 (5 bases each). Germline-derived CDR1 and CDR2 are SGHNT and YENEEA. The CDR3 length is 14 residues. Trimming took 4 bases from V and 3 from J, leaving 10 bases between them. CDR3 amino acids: CASSSGTNYNEQFF. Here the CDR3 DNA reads TGTGCCAGCAGCTCCGGGACGAACTACAATGAGCAGTTCTTC.

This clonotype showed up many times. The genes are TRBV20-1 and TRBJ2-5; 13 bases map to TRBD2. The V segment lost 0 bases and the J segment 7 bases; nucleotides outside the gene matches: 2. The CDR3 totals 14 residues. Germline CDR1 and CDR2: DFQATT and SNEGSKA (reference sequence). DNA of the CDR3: TGCAGTGCTAGAGATCGGACTAGCGGGAGGACCCAGTACTTC. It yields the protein CSARDRTSGRTQYF.

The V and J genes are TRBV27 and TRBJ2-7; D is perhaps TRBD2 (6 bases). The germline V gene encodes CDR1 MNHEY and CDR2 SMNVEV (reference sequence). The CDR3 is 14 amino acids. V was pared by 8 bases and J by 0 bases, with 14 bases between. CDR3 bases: TGTGCCAGCTGGAGGGTGGACGGCTCCTACGAGCAGTACTTC. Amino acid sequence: CASWRVDGSYEQYF.

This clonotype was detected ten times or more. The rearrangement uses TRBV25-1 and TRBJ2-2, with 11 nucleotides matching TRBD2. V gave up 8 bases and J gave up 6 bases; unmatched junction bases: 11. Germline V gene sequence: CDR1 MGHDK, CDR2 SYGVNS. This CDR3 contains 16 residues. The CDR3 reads CASRSFTSGSSGELFF. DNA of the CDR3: TGTGCCAGCCGAAGCTTTACTAGCGGGAGTTCCGGGGAGCTGTTTTTT. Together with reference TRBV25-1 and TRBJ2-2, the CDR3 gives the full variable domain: EADIYQTPRYLVIGTGKKITLECSQTMGHDKMYWYQQDPGMELHLIHYSYGVNSTEKGDLSSESTVSRIRTEHFPLTLESARPSHTSQYLCASRSFTSGSSGELFFGEGSRLTVL.

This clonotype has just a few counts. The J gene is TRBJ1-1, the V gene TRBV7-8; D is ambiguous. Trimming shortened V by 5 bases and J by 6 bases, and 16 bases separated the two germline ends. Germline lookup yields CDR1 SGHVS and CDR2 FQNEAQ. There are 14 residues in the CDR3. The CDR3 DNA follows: TGTGCCAGCAGCAAAGAATTGGTCTTGGCTGAAGCTTTCTTT. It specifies CASSKELVLAEAFF.

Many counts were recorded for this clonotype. The CDR3 here is CASSLDNRGPAKNIQYF. Here the CDR3 DNA reads TGTGCCAGCAGTTTAGATAACAGGGGGCCGGCCAAAAACATTCAGTACTTC. V usage is TRBV12-3 or TRBV12-4 and J usage is TRBJ2-4; 9 nucleotides match TRBD1. The CDR3 sequence is 17 residues long. The V segment lost 1 base and the J segment 1 base; nucleotides outside the gene matches: 5.

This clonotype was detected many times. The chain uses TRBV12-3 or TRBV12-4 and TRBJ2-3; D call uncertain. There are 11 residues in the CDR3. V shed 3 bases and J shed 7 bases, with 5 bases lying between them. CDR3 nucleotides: TGTGCCAGCAGTTTGGCCAATACGCAGTATTTT. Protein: CASSLANTQYF.

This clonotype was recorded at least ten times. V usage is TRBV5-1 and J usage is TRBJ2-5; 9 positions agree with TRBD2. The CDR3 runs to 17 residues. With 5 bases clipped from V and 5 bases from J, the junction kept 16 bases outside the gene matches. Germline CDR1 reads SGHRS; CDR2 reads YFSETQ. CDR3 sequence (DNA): TGCGCCAGCAGGACCCAGGGACTAGCACAACGGGGGGAGACCCAGTACTTC. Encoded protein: CASRTQGLAQRGETQYF.

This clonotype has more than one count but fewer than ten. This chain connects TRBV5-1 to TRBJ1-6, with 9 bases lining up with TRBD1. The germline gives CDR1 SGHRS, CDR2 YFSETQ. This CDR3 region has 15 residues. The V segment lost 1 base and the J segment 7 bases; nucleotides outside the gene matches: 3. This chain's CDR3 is CASSLSGTGNSPLHF. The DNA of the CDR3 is TGCGCCAGCAGCTTGAGCGGGACAGGGAATTCACCCCTCCACTTT.

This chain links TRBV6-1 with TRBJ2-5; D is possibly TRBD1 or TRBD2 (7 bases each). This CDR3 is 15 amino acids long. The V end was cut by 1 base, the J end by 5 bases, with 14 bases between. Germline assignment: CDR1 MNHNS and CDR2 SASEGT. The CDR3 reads CASSEEGGGAETQYF. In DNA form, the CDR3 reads TGTGCCAGCAGTGAAGAGGGAGGGGGCGCGGAGACCCAGTACTTC.

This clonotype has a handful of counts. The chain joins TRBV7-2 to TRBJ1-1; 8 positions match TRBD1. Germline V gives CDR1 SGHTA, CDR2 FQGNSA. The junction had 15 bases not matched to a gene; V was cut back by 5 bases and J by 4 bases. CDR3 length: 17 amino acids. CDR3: CASSVWTGSSVGTEAFF. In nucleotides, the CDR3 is TGTGCCAGCAGCGTCTGGACAGGGAGTTCCGTTGGCACTGAAGCTTTCTTT.

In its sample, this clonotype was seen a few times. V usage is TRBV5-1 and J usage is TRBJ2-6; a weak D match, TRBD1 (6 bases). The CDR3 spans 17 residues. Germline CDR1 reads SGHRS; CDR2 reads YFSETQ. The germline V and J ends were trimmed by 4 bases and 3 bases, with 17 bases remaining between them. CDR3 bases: TGCGCCAGCAGCCCTAGGACAGTTTATGGTGGGGCCAACGTCCTGACTTTC. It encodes CASSPRTVYGGANVLTF. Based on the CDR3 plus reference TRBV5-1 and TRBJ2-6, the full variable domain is KAGVTQTPRYLIKTRGQQVTLSCSPISGHRSVSWYQQTPGQGLQFLFEYFSETQRNKGNFPGRFSGRQFSNSRSEMNVSTLELGDSALYLCASSPRTVYGGANVLTFGAGSRLTVL.

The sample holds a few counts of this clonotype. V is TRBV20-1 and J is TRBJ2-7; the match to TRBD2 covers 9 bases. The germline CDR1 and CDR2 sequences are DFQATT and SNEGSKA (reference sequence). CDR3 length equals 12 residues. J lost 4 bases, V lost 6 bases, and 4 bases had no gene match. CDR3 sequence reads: CSAAGGRYEQYF. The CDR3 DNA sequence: TGCAGTGCGGCGGGAGGGAGGTACGAGCAGTACTTC.

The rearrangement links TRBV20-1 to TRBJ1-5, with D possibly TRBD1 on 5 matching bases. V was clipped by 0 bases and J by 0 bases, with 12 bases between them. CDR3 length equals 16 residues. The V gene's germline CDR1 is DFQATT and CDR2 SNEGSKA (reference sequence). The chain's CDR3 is CSARDDQGFSNQPQHF. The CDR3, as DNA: TGCAGTGCTAGAGATGACCAGGGTTTTAGCAATCAGCCCCAGCATTTT.

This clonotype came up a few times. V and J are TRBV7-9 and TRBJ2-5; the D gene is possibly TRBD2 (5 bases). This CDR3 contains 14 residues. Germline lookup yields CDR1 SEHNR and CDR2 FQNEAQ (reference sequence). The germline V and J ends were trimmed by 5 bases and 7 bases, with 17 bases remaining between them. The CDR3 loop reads CASSSPGREGTQYF. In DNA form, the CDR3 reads TGTGCCAGCAGCAGTCCGGGGAGAGAGGGGACCCAGTACTTC.

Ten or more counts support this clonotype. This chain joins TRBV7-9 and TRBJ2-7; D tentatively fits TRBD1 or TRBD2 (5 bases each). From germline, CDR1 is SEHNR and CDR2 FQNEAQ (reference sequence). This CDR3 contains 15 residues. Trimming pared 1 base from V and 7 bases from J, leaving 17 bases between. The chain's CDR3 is CASSLEGSPRVEQYF. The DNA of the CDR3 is TGTGCCAGCAGCTTAGAGGGGAGCCCGAGGGTGGAGCAGTACTTC.

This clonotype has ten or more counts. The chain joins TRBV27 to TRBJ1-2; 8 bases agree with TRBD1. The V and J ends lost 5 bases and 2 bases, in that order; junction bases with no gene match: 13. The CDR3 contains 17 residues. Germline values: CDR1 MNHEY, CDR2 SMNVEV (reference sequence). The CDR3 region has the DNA TGTGCCAGCAGTCTAGAAGGCAGGGGGCGCGAAAACTATGGCTACACCTTC. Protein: CASSLEGRGRENYGYTF.

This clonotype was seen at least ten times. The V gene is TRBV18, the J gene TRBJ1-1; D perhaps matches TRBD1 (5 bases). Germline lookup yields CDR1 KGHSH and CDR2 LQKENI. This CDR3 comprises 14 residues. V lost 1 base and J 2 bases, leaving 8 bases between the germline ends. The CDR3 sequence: CASSPQGPNTEAFF. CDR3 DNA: TGTGCCAGCTCACCACAGGGGCCCAACACTGAAGCTTTCTTT.

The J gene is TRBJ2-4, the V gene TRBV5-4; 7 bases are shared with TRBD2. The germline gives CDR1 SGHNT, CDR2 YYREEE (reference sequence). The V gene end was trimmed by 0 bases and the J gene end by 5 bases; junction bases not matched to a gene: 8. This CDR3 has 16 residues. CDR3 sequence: CASSLAQTSSENIQYF. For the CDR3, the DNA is TGTGCCAGCAGCTTGGCCCAGACTAGCTCCGAAAACATTCAGTACTTC. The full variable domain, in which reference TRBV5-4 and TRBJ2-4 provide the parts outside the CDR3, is ETGVTQSPTHLIKTRGQQVTLRCSSQSGHNTVSWYQQALGQGPQFIFQYYREEENGRGNFPPRFSGLQFPNYSSELNVNALELDDSALYLCASSLAQTSSENIQYFGAGTRLSVL.